This T cell receptor beta chain stems from a study of shared clonotypes between healthy human individuals. Study-level points and caveats: A generally larger estimated richness was seen in naive subsets than in memory subsets.

The V end lost 7 bases, the J end lost 9 bases, and 16 bases lay between the germline ends. In germline, CDR1 is MDHEN, CDR2 SYDVKM. The CDR3 is 14 residues long. Note on this clone: The antigen remains unidentified.

Method: immunoSEQ multiplex PCR; TCRdb's copy keeps in-frame clones and lacks some. The sample has approximately 2.3 million clones, about 92% seen once. The chain links TRBV28 to TRBJ1-6; D possibly corresponds to TRBD1 (6 bases). The TCR was taken from a man aged 18-30 years in good health. Some clones in this sample may be carry-over from other donors' samples. Sequenced: naive CD4+ T cells from PBMCs. Subset specified: CD45RA+ positively selected. Here the CDR3 reads CASIQQGFGSPLHF. The CDR3 nucleotides are TGTGCCAGCATTCAACAGGGATTTGGTTCACCCCTCCACTTT.